This is a list of T cell receptor beta chains from one sample in a study of CD8+ T cells in alopecia areata. The table came from immunoSEQ multiplex PCR; TCRdb's copy has only in-frame clones and leaves some out. The sample includes 150,000 to 200,000 clones, 50% to 70% of them seen just once. The starting material was CD4+ T cells sorted from blood, obtained at week 4, from a patient treated with tofacitinib. These receptors all come from a human donor with alopecia areata. CDR3s include the opening cysteine and the closing phenylalanine or tryptophan. The D gene is left open where the match is weak. Clone sizes are given selectively: once, few, many, or a class where the clone is expanded.

cdr3_nt: TGCGCCAGCACCGAGACAGGCTTTAACTATGGCTACACCTTC; cdr3_aa: CASTETGFNYGYTF; v_call: TRBV5-1; j_call: TRBJ1-2; d_call: -; clone_size: -
cdr3_nt: TGTGCCAGCACTGAACGGGATACGCAGTATTTT; cdr3_aa: CASTERDTQYF; v_call: TRBV2; j_call: TRBJ2-3; d_call: -; clone_size: -
cdr3_nt: TGTGCCAGCTATAATCCACGGAGAAACAATGAGCAGTTCTTC; cdr3_aa: CASYNPRRNNEQFF; v_call: TRBV6-1; j_call: TRBJ2-1; d_call: -; clone_size: -
cdr3_nt: TGTGCCTGGAGTGTAACCCAGGGATCCTACAATGAGCAGTTCTTC; cdr3_aa: CAWSVTQGSYNEQFF; v_call: TRBV30; j_call: TRBJ2-1; d_call: -; clone_size: -
cdr3_nt: TGCGCCAGCAGCCCACGTGGGGACAGGGTGGCAGATACGCAGTATTTT; cdr3_aa: CASSPRGDRVADTQYF; v_call: TRBV5-1; j_call: TRBJ2-3; d_call: TRBD1; clone_size: -
cdr3_nt: TGTGCCTGGAGTCTGAGGACAGGGAAAGCTTTCTTT; cdr3_aa: CAWSLRTGKAFF; v_call: TRBV30; j_call: TRBJ1-1; d_call: TRBD1; clone_size: -
cdr3_nt: TGTGCCATCGGCGGAAGGAGTGAAAACACCATATATTTT; cdr3_aa: CAIGGRSENTIYF; v_call: TRBV10-3; j_call: TRBJ1-3; d_call: -; clone_size: -
cdr3_nt: TGTGCCAGCAGTTTAAGTATCGCGACGGCACGGGGCGAGCAGTACTTC; cdr3_aa: CASSLSIATARGEQYF; v_call: TRBV27; j_call: TRBJ2-7; d_call: -; clone_size: -
cdr3_nt: TGTGCCAGCAGCTTGGATAGGGAGGCTTTCTTT; cdr3_aa: CASSLDREAFF; v_call: TRBV5-4; j_call: TRBJ1-1; d_call: -; clone_size: many
cdr3_nt: TGCAGCGCTCGCGGGACAGTCTATGGCTACACCTTC; cdr3_aa: CSARGTVYGYTF; v_call: TRBV29-1; j_call: TRBJ1-2; d_call: TRBD1; clone_size: -
cdr3_nt: TGTGCCAGCAGCGAGGGGGATACGCAGTATTTT; cdr3_aa: CASSEGDTQYF; v_call: TRBV7-3; j_call: TRBJ2-3; d_call: -; clone_size: -
cdr3_nt: TGTGCCAGCAGTTTATTAGGGGGAGGGGAGCAGTACTTC; cdr3_aa: CASSLLGGGEQYF; v_call: TRBV27; j_call: TRBJ2-7; d_call: -; clone_size: few
cdr3_nt: TGTGCCAGCAGCCCTGGACAGGTCTATGGCTACACCTTC; cdr3_aa: CASSPGQVYGYTF; v_call: TRBV7-9; j_call: TRBJ1-2; d_call: TRBD1; clone_size: -
cdr3_nt: TGTGCCAGCAGTGAAAACAGGGGCAACGAGCAGTACTTC; cdr3_aa: CASSENRGNEQYF; v_call: TRBV2; j_call: TRBJ2-7; d_call: TRBD1; clone_size: -
cdr3_nt: TGTGCCAGCAGCTCTAGCCCCTCTTCGGAGATAGCCAAAAACATTCAGTACTTC; cdr3_aa: CASSSSPSSEIAKNIQYF; v_call: TRBV7-8; j_call: TRBJ2-4; d_call: -; clone_size: few
cdr3_nt: TGCAGCGTTGGGACAGGAGATCTCAATCAGCCCCAGCATTTT; cdr3_aa: CSVGTGDLNQPQHF; v_call: TRBV29-1; j_call: TRBJ1-5; d_call: TRBD1; clone_size: -
cdr3_nt: TGTGCCAGCAGCCAGAGGGGAAACTCCTACGAGCAGTACTTC; cdr3_aa: CASSQRGNSYEQYF; v_call: TRBV7-9; j_call: TRBJ2-7; d_call: -; clone_size: few
cdr3_nt: TGCGCCAGCAGCCAAGAGAGAACTAGCGGTGGCACAGATACGCAGTATTTT; cdr3_aa: CASSQERTSGGTDTQYF; v_call: TRBV4-1; j_call: TRBJ2-3; d_call: TRBD2; clone_size: -
cdr3_nt: TGCGCCAGCAGCTTGGTACCGGGACAGGGAAACGAGCAGTACTTC; cdr3_aa: CASSLVPGQGNEQYF; v_call: TRBV5-1; j_call: TRBJ2-7; d_call: TRBD1; clone_size: once
cdr3_nt: TGTGCCTGGAGTGTAGACAGAAACTATGGCTACACCTTC; cdr3_aa: CAWSVDRNYGYTF; v_call: TRBV30; j_call: TRBJ1-2; d_call: -; clone_size: -
cdr3_nt: TGTGCCAGCGGGACAGGGACGGGAAGCACAGATACGCAGTATTTT; cdr3_aa: CASGTGTGSTDTQYF; v_call: TRBV6-5; j_call: TRBJ2-3; d_call: TRBD1; clone_size: -
cdr3_nt: TGCAGCGTTGAACCCCAGATTGCCAGTGAAGCTTTCTTT; cdr3_aa: CSVEPQIASEAFF; v_call: TRBV29-1; j_call: TRBJ1-1; d_call: -; clone_size: once
cdr3_nt: TGTGCCTGGAGCAACGGCGCGCAGAGGACCTTC; cdr3_aa: CAWSNGAQRTF; v_call: TRBV30; j_call: TRBJ1-2; d_call: -; clone_size: -
cdr3_nt: TGTGCCAGCAGTTTATCCACCAGGGAGGGGGAGACCCAGTACTTC; cdr3_aa: CASSLSTREGETQYF; v_call: TRBV27; j_call: TRBJ2-5; d_call: TRBD2; clone_size: -
cdr3_nt: TGTGCCAGCAGCGCAAGAGGGACAACGGATTCACCCCTCCACTTT; cdr3_aa: CASSARGTTDSPLHF; v_call: TRBV9; j_call: TRBJ1-6; d_call: -; clone_size: -
cdr3_nt: TGTGCCAGCAGTGCATCAGGCGGGGTAATCACCGGGGAGCTGTTTTTT; cdr3_aa: CASSASGGVITGELFF; v_call: TRBV6-6; j_call: TRBJ2-2; d_call: -; clone_size: -
cdr3_nt: TGCAGCGTTCAGGTGTGGGCTAATGAAAAACTGTTTTTT; cdr3_aa: CSVQVWANEKLFF; v_call: TRBV29-1; j_call: TRBJ1-4; d_call: -; clone_size: -
cdr3_nt: TGCAGCGTTGAACCAAGGGAAGAGACCCAGTACTTC; cdr3_aa: CSVEPREETQYF; v_call: TRBV29-1; j_call: TRBJ2-5; d_call: -; clone_size: -
cdr3_nt: TGTGCCAGCAGAGAACAGGGGGAGCAGTACTTC; cdr3_aa: CASREQGEQYF; v_call: TRBV2; j_call: TRBJ2-7; d_call: TRBD1; clone_size: once
cdr3_nt: TGTGCCAGTAGTATAGTCCCGACAGGGATACACGGGGAGCTGTTTTTT; cdr3_aa: CASSIVPTGIHGELFF; v_call: TRBV19; j_call: TRBJ2-2; d_call: TRBD1; clone_size: -
cdr3_nt: TGTGCCAGCAGCTCCAAAGAGACCCAGTACTTC; cdr3_aa: CASSSKETQYF; v_call: TRBV7-6; j_call: TRBJ2-5; d_call: -; clone_size: few
cdr3_nt: TGTGCCAGCAGCTTACAGGGGGCTAATTCACCCCTCCACTTT; cdr3_aa: CASSLQGANSPLHF; v_call: TRBV7-2; j_call: TRBJ1-6; d_call: TRBD1; clone_size: few
cdr3_nt: TGTGCCAGCAGCGCCGGACTAGCGGGGGAACAGTTCTTC; cdr3_aa: CASSAGLAGEQFF; v_call: TRBV9; j_call: TRBJ2-1; d_call: TRBD2; clone_size: -
cdr3_nt: TGTGCCAGCAGTTCTCTTCAGGGTTACGAGAATGAAAAACTGTTTTTT; cdr3_aa: CASSSLQGYENEKLFF; v_call: TRBV27; j_call: TRBJ1-4; d_call: -; clone_size: -
cdr3_nt: TGCAGCGCCGTTTCCGGGGATTCCTACGAGCAGTACTTC; cdr3_aa: CSAVSGDSYEQYF; v_call: TRBV29-1; j_call: TRBJ2-7; d_call: -; clone_size: -
cdr3_nt: TGCAGCGTCCTCTTGCTGAACACTGAAGCTTTCTTT; cdr3_aa: CSVLLLNTEAFF; v_call: TRBV29-1; j_call: TRBJ1-1; d_call: -; clone_size: -